A selection of T cell receptor beta chains follows, all from one sample in a study of immune evolution from preneoplasia to lung adenocarcinoma. Sequenced by immunoSEQ multiplex PCR; TCRdb stores in-frame clones only, minus some. The sample carries under 5,000 clones, about four fifths recorded once. Sequenced material: FFPE adjacent normal lung tissue. All receptors derive from a person between 65 and 79 years old with lung adenocarcinoma. Each CDR3 is given with its conserved first and last residue. D genes are given only for firm matches. Clone sizes are given selectively: once, few, many, or a class where the clone is expanded.

DNA	CDR3	size	D	V	J
TGTGCCAGCAGCCCTACAGGGGGAACCAAAAACATTCAGTACTTC	CASSPTGGTKNIQYF	.	TRBD1	TRBV7-9	TRBJ2-4
TGTGCCACCAGCAGAGATGGTAGGGGGTATAGGAAGACCCAGTACTTC	CATSRDGRGYRKTQYF	.	.	TRBV15	TRBJ2-5
TGTGCCAGCGCGGGGGGAGGGGTATACACCGGGGAGCTGTTTTTT	CASAGGGVYTGELFF	once	TRBD2	TRBV7-2	TRBJ2-2
TGTGCCAGCAGTGAGGGTGGGTTGGGAAACACCATATATTTT	CASSEGGLGNTIYF	few	.	TRBV6-6	TRBJ1-3
TGTGCCAGCTCACCAAAACTCTATTCCCAAGAGACCCAGTACTTC	CASSPKLYSQETQYF	.	.	TRBV18	TRBJ2-5
TGTGCCTGTCTAGGGATAAACTCCTACAATGAGCAGTTCTTC	CACLGINSYNEQFF	.	.	TRBV30	TRBJ2-1
TGTGCCAGCAGTTTTAATGAGGCCTCTACGCAGTATTTT	CASSFNEASTQYF	.	.	TRBV28	TRBJ2-3
TGTGCCAGCAGATCGGACCTTTACACTGAAGCTTTCTTT	CASRSDLYTEAFF	.	.	TRBV14	TRBJ1-1
TGCGCCAGCAGCCAACAATGGGATAGCACTGAAGCTTTCTTT	CASSQQWDSTEAFF	.	.	TRBV4-3	TRBJ1-1
TGTGCCAGCAGTCGAGGGGGGTTAACTGAAGCTTTCTTT	CASSRGGLTEAFF	once	.	TRBV27	TRBJ1-1
TGTGCCAGCAGCGTAGAGGGCGGATCCTACAATGAGCAGTTCTTC	CASSVEGGSYNEQFF	.	.	TRBV9	TRBJ2-1
TGTGCCAGCACCGGAACCGGGACAGGGGGAGGTGAGCAGTACTTC	CASTGTGTGGGEQYF	.	TRBD1	TRBV6-5	TRBJ2-7
TGTGCCAGCAGCCAAGATCCCCAGGGGGCGAGGGCCAACGTCCTGACTTTC	CASSQDPQGARANVLTF	.	TRBD1	TRBV4-2	TRBJ2-6
TGTGCCAGCAGCAGACAGGGCCCGAACACTGAAGCTTTCTTT	CASSRQGPNTEAFF	few	TRBD1	TRBV6-6	TRBJ1-1
TGTGCCAGCAGCCAAGCCGGGGGTGGGGTGGAGACCCAGTACTTC	CASSQAGGGVETQYF	.	.	TRBV6-5	TRBJ2-5
TGTGCCAGCAGCCCATACTCCGATACGCAGTATTTT	CASSPYSDTQYF	once	.	TRBV7-2	TRBJ2-3
TGTGCCAGCAGCTTTAGCGGGGGGCATGGGGAGCTGTTTTTT	CASSFSGGHGELFF	.	TRBD2	TRBV9	TRBJ2-2
TGTGCCAGCAGTTTACGGACACCCCGGGGGTTTAATTCACCCCTCCACTTT	CASSLRTPRGFNSPLHF	.	.	TRBV27	TRBJ1-6
TGCAGCGTTGAAGATCGGGTGGAAGGCTACACCTTC	CSVEDRVEGYTF	.	.	TRBV29-1	TRBJ1-2
TGTGCCTGGAGTGTAGCCGGAAATGAGCAGTTCTTC	CAWSVAGNEQFF	.	.	TRBV30	TRBJ2-1
TGTGCCAGCAGCTTATTTTCGGGACAGACCTACGAGCAGTACTTC	CASSLFSGQTYEQYF	.	TRBD1	TRBV11-1	TRBJ2-7
TGCGCCAGCCTCAGGACAGAACCAATGAACACTGAAGCTTTCTTT	CASLRTEPMNTEAFF	.	.	TRBV10-1	TRBJ1-1
TGTGCCAGCGGCATTTACAGGGGCACGAACACCGGGGAGCTGTTTTTT	CASGIYRGTNTGELFF	.	TRBD1	TRBV14	TRBJ2-2
TGTGCCAGCCGGACTTTAACCGGGGAGCTGTTTTTT	CASRTLTGELFF	.	.	TRBV28	TRBJ2-2